This T cell receptor (beta chain) is from a study of cytomegalovirus exposure and HLA in healthy donors. Study information: Clustering assigned over 70% of the roughly 400 genotyped donors to the Caucasian-associated ancestry cluster. Regarding the study as a whole: Later analysis showed TCR association rates varying by HLA locus, highest for DRB1 and lowest for HLA-C.

Primers: 60 Vbeta forward and 13 Jbeta reverse. TCRdb's table, derived via immunoSEQ multiplex PCR, lists solely in-frame clones and lacks some. The data contain approximately 140,000 clones, around four fifths of them seen just once; the ten biggest clones take up 2.5% to 3%. The donors comprised healthy bone marrow donors. This clone appeared a single time. What it binds is unknown. CDR3 length: 15 amino acids. Trimming shortened V by 4 bases and J by 1 base, and 11 bases separated the two germline ends. Looked up from germline, CDR1 is SGHTA and CDR2 is FQGNSA. Sequencing was performed on PBMCs. The receptor's source is a boy aged 2 to 9 in good health and CMV-seronegative. V gene TRBV7-2 combines with J gene TRBJ2-1; D is perhaps TRBD1 (6 bases). The CDR3 protein is CASSSGTNSYNEQFF. The CDR3 DNA reads as TGTGCCAGCAGCTCTGGGACAAATTCCTACAATGAGCAGTTCTTC.